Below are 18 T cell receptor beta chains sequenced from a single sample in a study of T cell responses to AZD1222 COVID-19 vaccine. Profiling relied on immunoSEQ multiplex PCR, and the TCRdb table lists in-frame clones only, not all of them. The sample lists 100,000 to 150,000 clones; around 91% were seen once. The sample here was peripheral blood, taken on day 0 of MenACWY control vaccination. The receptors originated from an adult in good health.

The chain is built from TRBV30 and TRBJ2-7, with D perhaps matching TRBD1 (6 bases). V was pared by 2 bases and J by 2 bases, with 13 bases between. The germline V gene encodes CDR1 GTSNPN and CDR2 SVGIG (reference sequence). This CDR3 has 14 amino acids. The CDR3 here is CAWSRQGNAYEQYF. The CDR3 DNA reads TGTGCCTGGAGTCGGCAGGGGAACGCCTACGAGCAGTACTTC.

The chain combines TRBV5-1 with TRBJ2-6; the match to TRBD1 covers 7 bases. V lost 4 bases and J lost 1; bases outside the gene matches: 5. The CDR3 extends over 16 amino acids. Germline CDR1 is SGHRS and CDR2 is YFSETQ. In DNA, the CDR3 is TGCGCCAGCAGCACCGGGACAGATTCTGGGGCCAACGTCCTGACTTTC. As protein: CASSTGTDSGANVLTF.

This chain's CDR3 is CSASSDREQFF. The CDR3 DNA sequence: TGCAGTGCTAGCTCGGACAGGGAGCAGTTCTTC. The chain links TRBV20-1 to TRBJ2-1, with 7 bases matching TRBD1. After removal of 3 bases from V and 10 bases from J, the junction contained 3 bases not matched to a gene. CDR3 length equals 11 residues. Per the germline V gene, CDR1 is DFQATT and CDR2 is SNEGSKA (reference sequence).

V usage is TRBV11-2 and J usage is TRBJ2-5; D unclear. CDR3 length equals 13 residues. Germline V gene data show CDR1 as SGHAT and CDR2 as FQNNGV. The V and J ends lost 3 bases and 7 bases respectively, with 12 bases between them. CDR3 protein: CASSFESSWTQYF. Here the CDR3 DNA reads TGTGCCAGCAGCTTCGAGAGCAGTTGGACCCAGTACTTC.

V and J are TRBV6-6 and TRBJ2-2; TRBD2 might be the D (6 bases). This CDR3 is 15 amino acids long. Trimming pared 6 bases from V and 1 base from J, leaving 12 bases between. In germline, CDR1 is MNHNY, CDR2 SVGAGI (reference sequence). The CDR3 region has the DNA TGTGCCAGCAGCCGTCTCGGGGGGAACACCGGGGAGCTGTTTTTT. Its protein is CASSRLGGNTGELFF.

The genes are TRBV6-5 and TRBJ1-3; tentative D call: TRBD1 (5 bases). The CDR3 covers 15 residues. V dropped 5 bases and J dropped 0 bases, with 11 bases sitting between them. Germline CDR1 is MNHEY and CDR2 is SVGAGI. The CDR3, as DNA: TGTGCCAGCAGTAACAGGATCAACTCTGGAAACACCATATATTTT. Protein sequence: CASSNRINSGNTIYF.

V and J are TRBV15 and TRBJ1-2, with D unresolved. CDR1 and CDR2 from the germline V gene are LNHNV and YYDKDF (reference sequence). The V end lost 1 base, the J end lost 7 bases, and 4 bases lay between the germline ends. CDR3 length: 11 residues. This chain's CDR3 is CATSRVVGYTF. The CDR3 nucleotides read TGTGCCACCAGCAGAGTCGTTGGCTACACCTTC.

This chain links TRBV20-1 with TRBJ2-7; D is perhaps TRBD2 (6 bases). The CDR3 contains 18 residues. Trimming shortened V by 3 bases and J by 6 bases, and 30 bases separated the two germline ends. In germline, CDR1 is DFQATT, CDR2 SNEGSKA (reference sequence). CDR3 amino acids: CSASLLAHKPGSLGEQYF. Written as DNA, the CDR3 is TGCAGTGCTAGTTTGCTAGCGCACAAGCCGGGCTCCTTGGGCGAGCAGTACTTC.

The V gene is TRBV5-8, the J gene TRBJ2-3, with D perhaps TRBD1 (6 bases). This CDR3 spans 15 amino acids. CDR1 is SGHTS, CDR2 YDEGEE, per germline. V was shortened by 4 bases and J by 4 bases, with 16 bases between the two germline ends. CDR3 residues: CASSPGDGWSDTQYF. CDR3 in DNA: TGTGCCAGCAGCCCAGGGGACGGATGGTCAGATACGCAGTATTTT. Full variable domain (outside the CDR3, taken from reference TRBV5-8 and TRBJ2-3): EAGVTQSPTHLIKTRGQQATLRCSPISGHTSVYWYQQALGLGLQFLLWYDEGEERNRGNFPPRFSGRQFPNYSSELNVNALELEDSALYLCASSPGDGWSDTQYFGPGTRLTVL.

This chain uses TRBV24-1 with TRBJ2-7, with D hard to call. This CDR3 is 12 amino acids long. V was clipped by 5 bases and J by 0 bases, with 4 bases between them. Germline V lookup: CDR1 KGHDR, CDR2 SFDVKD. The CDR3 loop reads CATSAPSYEQYF. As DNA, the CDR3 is TGTGCCACCAGTGCCCCCTCCTACGAGCAGTACTTC.

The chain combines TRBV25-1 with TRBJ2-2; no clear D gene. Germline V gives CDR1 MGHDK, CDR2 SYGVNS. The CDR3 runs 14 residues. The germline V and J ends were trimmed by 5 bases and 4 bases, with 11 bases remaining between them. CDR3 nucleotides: TGTGCCAGCAGTTTGGGTCATGGCACCGGGGAGCTGTTTTTT. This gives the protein CASSLGHGTGELFF.

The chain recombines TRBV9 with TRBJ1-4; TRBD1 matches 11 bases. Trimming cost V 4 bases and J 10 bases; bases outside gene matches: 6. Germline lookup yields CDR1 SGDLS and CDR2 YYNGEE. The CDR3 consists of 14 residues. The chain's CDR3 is CASSSTGTGGKLFF. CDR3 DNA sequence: TGTGCCAGCAGCTCAACCGGGACAGGGGGAAAACTGTTTTTT.

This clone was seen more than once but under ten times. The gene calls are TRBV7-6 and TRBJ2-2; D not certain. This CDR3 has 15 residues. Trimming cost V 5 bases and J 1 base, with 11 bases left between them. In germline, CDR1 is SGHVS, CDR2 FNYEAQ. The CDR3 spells CASSIDGVNTGELFF. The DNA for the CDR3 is TGTGCCAGCAGCATTGACGGAGTGAACACCGGGGAGCTGTTTTTT. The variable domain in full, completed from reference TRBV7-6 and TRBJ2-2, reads GAGVSQSPRYKVTKRGQDVALRCDPISGHVSLYWYRQALGQGPEFLTYFNYEAQQDKSGLPNDRFSAERPEGSISTLTIQRTEQRDSAMYRCASSIDGVNTGELFFGEGSRLTVL.

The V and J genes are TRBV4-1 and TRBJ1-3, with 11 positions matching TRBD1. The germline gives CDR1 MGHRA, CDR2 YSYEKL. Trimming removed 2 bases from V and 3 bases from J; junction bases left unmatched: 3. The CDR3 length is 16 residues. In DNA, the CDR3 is TGCGCCAGCAGCCAACTGGACAGGGGGCTTGGAAACACCATATATTTT. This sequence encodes CASSQLDRGLGNTIYF.

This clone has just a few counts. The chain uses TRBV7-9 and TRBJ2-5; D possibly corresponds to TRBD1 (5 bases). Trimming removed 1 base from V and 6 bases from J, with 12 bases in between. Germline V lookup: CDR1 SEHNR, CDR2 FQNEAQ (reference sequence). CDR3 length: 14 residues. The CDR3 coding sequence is TGTGCCAGCAGCTTAGGGGATTTGGGGCAGACCCAGTACTTC. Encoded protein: CASSLGDLGQTQYF. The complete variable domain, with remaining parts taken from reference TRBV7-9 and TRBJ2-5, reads DTGVSQNPRHKITKRGQNVTFRCDPISEHNRLYWYRQTLGQGPEFLTYFQNEAQLEKSRLLSDRFSAERPKGSFSTLEIQRTEQGDSAMYLCASSLGDLGQTQYFGPGTRLLVL.

DNA of the CDR3: TGTGCCAGCAGTTTTTCCGGAAAACAGGGGGCTCTTTCCTACAATGAGCAGTTCTTC. Residues: CASSFSGKQGALSYNEQFF. The genes are TRBV27 and TRBJ2-1; 9 bases are a match to TRBD1. CDR1 MNHEY and CDR2 SMNVEV come from the germline V gene (reference sequence). The CDR3 contains 19 residues. With V trimmed by 3 bases and J by 1 base, 13 bases remained unmatched.

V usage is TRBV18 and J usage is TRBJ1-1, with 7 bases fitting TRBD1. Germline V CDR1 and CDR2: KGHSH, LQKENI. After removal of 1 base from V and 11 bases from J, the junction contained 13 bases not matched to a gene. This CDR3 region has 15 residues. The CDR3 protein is CASSPLPGGDLLAFF. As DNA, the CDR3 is TGTGCCAGCTCACCACTGCCAGGGGGGGATCTTTTGGCTTTCTTT.

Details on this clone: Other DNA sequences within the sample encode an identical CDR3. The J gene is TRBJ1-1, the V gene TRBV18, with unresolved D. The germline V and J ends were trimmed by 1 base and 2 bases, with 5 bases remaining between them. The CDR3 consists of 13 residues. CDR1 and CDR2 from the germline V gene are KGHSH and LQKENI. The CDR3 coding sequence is TGTGCCAGCTCACCACAGGGAAACACTGAAGCTTTCTTT. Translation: CASSPQGNTEAFF. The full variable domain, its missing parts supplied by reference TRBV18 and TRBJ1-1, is NAGVMQNPRHLVRRRGQEARLRCSPMKGHSHVYWYRQLPEEGLKFMVYLQKENIIDESGMPKERFSAEFPKEGPSILRIQQVVRGDSAAYFCASSPQGNTEAFFGQGTRLTVV.